A single sample is the source of the 16 T cell receptor beta chains below, sequenced in a study of cytomegalovirus exposure and HLA in healthy donors. In the PCR, 60 Vbeta and 13 Jbeta primers were used. Assay: immunoSEQ multiplex PCR; the TCRdb copy retains only in-frame clones and omits some. The sample consists of roughly 92,000 clones, 6% to 9% of them appearing once. Sequencing was done on a sample of PBMCs. The receptors come from a man in his fifties in good health and CMV-seronegative.

This clone was found a few times. This chain links TRBV28 with TRBJ2-7; a possible D gene is TRBD1 (5 bases). The CDR3 sequence is 17 residues long. Germline V gene sequence: CDR1 MDHEN, CDR2 SYDVKM. The V and J ends lost 2 bases and 2 bases respectively, with 19 bases between them. The CDR3 here is CASSLPPAKGPTYEQYF. The DNA for the CDR3 is TGTGCCAGCAGTTTACCCCCTGCGAAGGGGCCTACCTACGAGCAGTACTTC. Full variable domain (outside the CDR3, taken from reference TRBV28 and TRBJ2-7): DVKVTQSSRYLVKRTGEKVFLECVQDMDHENMFWYRQDPGLGLRLIYFSYDVKMKEKGDIPEGYSVSREKKERFSLILESASTNQTSMYLCASSLPPAKGPTYEQYFGPGTRLTVT.

This clone occurred a few times. The V call is TRBV27, the J call TRBJ2-5; D is undetermined. The germline gives CDR1 MNHEY, CDR2 SMNVEV (reference sequence). This CDR3 region has 13 residues. V lost 3 bases to trimming and J lost 1 base, with 6 bases between them. In nucleotides, the CDR3 is TGTGCCAGCAGTTTGAGAGTCCAAGAGACCCAGTACTTC. Amino acid sequence: CASSLRVQETQYF.

This clone was recorded a few times. The chain recombines TRBV10-3 with TRBJ2-1; maybe TRBD2 (5 bases). V was trimmed by 2 bases and J by 4 bases, leaving 15 bases between them. The CDR3 covers 16 residues. Germline loops: CDR1 ENHRY, CDR2 SYGVKD. The CDR3 spells CAISEAERAGYNEQFF. The CDR3, as DNA: TGTGCCATCAGTGAGGCGGAGAGGGCCGGATACAATGAGCAGTTCTTC.

This clone was counted between two and nine times. The gene calls are TRBV5-1 and TRBJ2-2, with TRBD2 matching over 7 bases. The CDR3 is 17 amino acids. CDR1 and CDR2 (germline): SGHRS, YFSETQ. Trimming cost V 0 bases and J 2 bases; bases outside gene matches: 7. CDR3 amino acids: CASSLAALAANTGELFF. The CDR3 DNA follows: TGCGCCAGCAGCTTGGCCGCCCTAGCGGCAAACACCGGGGAGCTGTTTTTT.

The V call is TRBV5-1, the J call TRBJ1-6; 10 bases align to TRBD1. This CDR3 has 17 amino acids. Losses at the gene ends were 4 bases for V and 10 bases for J; bases not matched to a gene: 14. Looked up from germline, CDR1 is SGHRS and CDR2 is YFSETQ. CDR3 amino acids: CASSKSSGTGVGSPLHF. The CDR3 DNA reads as TGCGCCAGCAGCAAGTCCTCCGGGACAGGGGTAGGCTCACCCCTCCACTTT.

The sample holds a few counts of this clone. The chain recombines TRBV2 with TRBJ2-7; TRBD2 agrees at 7 bases. Germline loops: CDR1 SNHLY, CDR2 FYNNEI. The CDR3 runs 12 residues. The V gene end was trimmed by 4 bases and the J gene end by 7 bases; junction bases not matched to a gene: 4. CDR3 DNA sequence: TGTGCCAGCAGTGGGGAGGGCGGGGAGCAGTACTTC. It yields the protein CASSGEGGEQYF.

The table lists this clone with a few counts. This chain connects TRBV28 to TRBJ1-5; D gene unclear. The germline V gene encodes CDR1 MDHEN and CDR2 SYDVKM. Deletions cut 5 bases from V and 8 bases from J, with 10 bases between. The length of the CDR3 is 12 residues. CDR3 sequence (DNA): TGTGCCAGCAGTCTAGACCCAAAGCCCCAGCATTTT. Translation gives CASSLDPKPQHF.

This chain connects TRBV19 to TRBJ1-6; 11 bases align to TRBD1. V was clipped by 6 bases and J by 10 bases; unmatched bases: 11. Per germline, CDR1 LNHDA and CDR2 SQIVND (reference sequence). The CDR3 totals 16 residues. The DNA of the CDR3 is TGTGCCAGTAGATCCTCAACCGGGACAGGGGGGTCACCCCTCCACTTT. It translates to CASRSSTGTGGSPLHF.

The chain employs TRBV28 and TRBJ1-2, with D tentatively TRBD1 (6 bases). Trimming left V 6 bases short and J 6 bases short, with 11 bases between. This CDR3 has 12 amino acids. The germline gives CDR1 MDHEN, CDR2 SYDVKM. The CDR3 loop reads CASSPRTDGYTF. The DNA for the CDR3 is TGTGCCAGCAGCCCTCGGACAGATGGCTACACCTTC.

The J gene is TRBJ2-2, the V gene TRBV29-1; TRBD1 matches at 10 bases. CDR1 and CDR2 (germline): SQVTM, ANQGSEA. Trimming cost V 0 bases and J 8 bases; bases outside gene matches: 0. There are 13 residues in the CDR3. The CDR3 here is CSVEEGQGGELFF. In nucleotides, the CDR3 is TGCAGCGTTGAAGAGGGACAGGGGGGGGAGCTGTTTTTT.

This clone occurred a few times. The V and J genes are TRBV10-3 and TRBJ2-3; the D gene is possibly TRBD2 (6 bases). Germline V gives CDR1 ENHRY, CDR2 SYGVKD. Trimming shortened V by 6 bases and J by 4 bases, and 11 bases separated the two germline ends. The CDR3 is 13 residues long. CDR3 protein: CAIRGGDADTQYF. The CDR3 DNA reads as TGTGCCATCAGAGGAGGGGACGCAGATACGCAGTATTTT.

This clone was recorded a few times. The chain joins TRBV2 to TRBJ2-7; 12 bases are a match to TRBD1. Looked up from germline, CDR1 is SNHLY and CDR2 is FYNNEI. Germline trimming cut 7 bases from V and 3 bases from J; bases unmatched to any gene: 4. The CDR3 length is 14 residues. The CDR3 sequence: CASKGQGAGYEQYF. The CDR3 DNA reads as TGTGCCAGCAAGGGACAGGGGGCAGGCTACGAGCAGTACTTC.

The rearrangement joins TRBV18 to TRBJ1-1; 9 bases map to TRBD1. Germline V gives CDR1 KGHSH, CDR2 LQKENI. The V gene end was trimmed by 5 bases and the J gene end by 6 bases; junction bases not matched to a gene: 4. There are 13 residues in the CDR3. The CDR3 here is CASSDRDRAEAFF. The CDR3 DNA reads TGTGCCAGCTCAGACCGGGACAGGGCTGAAGCTTTCTTT.

J is TRBJ2-5 and V is TRBV7-9; 9 bases match TRBD2. The length of the CDR3 is 16 residues. Germline values: CDR1 SEHNR, CDR2 FQNEAQ (reference sequence). Trimming cost V 4 bases and J 3 bases; bases outside gene matches: 9. CDR3 coding DNA: TGTGCCAGCAGCTCCTTCGGCGGGGGGGGAAAAGAGACCCAGTACTTC. Its protein product is CASSSFGGGGKETQYF. Full variable domain (remainder filled in from reference TRBV7-9 and TRBJ2-5): DTGVSQNPRHKITKRGQNVTFRCDPISEHNRLYWYRQTLGQGPEFLTYFQNEAQLEKSRLLSDRFSAERPKGSFSTLEIQRTEQGDSAMYLCASSSFGGGGKETQYFGPGTRLLVL.

The V and J genes are TRBV4-1 and TRBJ2-5; 11 positions match TRBD2. CDR1 and CDR2 from the germline V gene are MGHRA and YSYEKL. This CDR3 has 16 residues. V dropped 2 bases and J dropped 4; count of bases not matched to a gene: 6. The CDR3 reads CASSQPLAGGIETQYF. As DNA, the CDR3 is TGCGCCAGCAGCCAACCCTTAGCGGGGGGGATAGAGACCCAGTACTTC.

This chain links TRBV5-4 with TRBJ1-4; 10 nucleotides agree with TRBD1. The CDR3 loop spans 15 amino acids. Per the germline V gene, CDR1 is SGHNT and CDR2 is YYREEE (reference sequence). V shed 4 bases and J 6 bases; nucleotides not matched to a gene: 6. CDR3 nucleotides: TGTGCCAGCAGCCACCGGGACAGGGGATATGAAAAACTGTTTTTT. This encodes CASSHRDRGYEKLFF.